This TCR beta chain was sequenced for a study of Ad26.COV2.S vaccination and SARS-CoV-2 variants. The protocol was immunoSEQ multiplex PCR, while the TCRdb copy is restricted to in-frame clones and leaves out a portion. The sample comprises 300,000 to 500,000 clones, 88% of which are singletons, and 3.5% rests with the top ten. The V end was cut by 0 bases, the J end by 0 bases, with 10 bases between. Per germline, CDR1 SGHRS and CDR2 YFSETQ. CDR3 length equals 16 residues. Sample treatment: 19 received Ad26.COV2.S at low or high dose, single or two shots; about 5 received placebo; per-sample allocation not given. Sampling was done on day 63 after the first vaccine or placebo injection. The shot given was an Ad26 vector that makes Wuhan-strain SARS-CoV-2 spike.

Specimen: peripheral blood, collected in a trial of Ad26.COV2.S vaccine versus placebo. The clonotype originates from a person aged 18-65 years who received the Ad26.COV2.S COVID-19 vaccine or a placebo. The gene calls are TRBV5-1 and TRBJ1-3, with D unresolved. The CDR3 region has the DNA TGCGCCAGCAGCTTGGCTGGAGCCTTCTCTGGAAACACCATATATTTT. This sequence encodes CASSLAGAFSGNTIYF.